This T cell receptor beta chain was sequenced for a study of blood T cell repertoires in COVID-19. Study as a whole: Samples representing acute and convalescent COVID-19 were sourced from the United States, Italy and Spain. T cells, B-cell-depleted T cells, or PBMCs provided the cDNA or gDNA that served as material.

As originally analysed: Cell counts per sample came from amplifying reference gene primers. Clones were sequenced by immunoSEQ multiplex PCR, and TCRdb holds only the in-frame ones, with some missing. The DNA was the basis for D and trimming; V, J and clone size are from that table. In the table there are about 170,000 clones, approximately 82% of which are singletons. In terms of age and location, participants ranged from roughly 18 to 100 years and lived in about two dozen US areas. CDR3 length equals 16 residues. Germline V gene sequence: CDR1 ENHRY, CDR2 SYGVKD. The V gene end was trimmed by 1 base and the J gene end by 12 bases; junction bases not matched to a gene: 12.

The chain has TRBV10-3 and TRBJ2-1, with 10 bases aligning to TRBD2. The receptor was isolated from a woman aged 45-65 years in a cohort exposed to, infected with or recovered from COVID-19 (not recorded which). The sequencing input was PBMCs or T cells enriched from blood (not recorded which). The CDR3 region has the DNA TGTGCCATCAGTGAGTTGGGTCCTAGCGGGAGTGTCCGGCAGTTCTTC. Translated: CAISELGPSGSVRQFF.